The clone carrying this T cell receptor beta chain has a single count. The primer mix had 60 Vbeta and 13 Jbeta primers. Libraries were prepared by immunoSEQ multiplex PCR; TCRdb keeps only in-frame clonotypes and omits some of them. The top ten hold over 2% of the sample, which has some 140,000 clones, about 80% seen once. The data derive from a study of cytomegalovirus exposure and HLA in healthy donors. The sequencing sample was made of PBMCs. The sequence derives from a man in his thirties or forties in good health and CMV-seronegative.

The chain's CDR3 is CASSPRGFHEQYF. The CDR3 DNA is TGTGCCAGCAGCCCCCGGGGGTTCCACGAGCAGTACTTC. This chain uses TRBV27 with TRBJ2-7; the D gene is possibly TRBD2 (6 bases). The CDR3 is 13 amino acids. Germline V CDR1 and CDR2: MNHEY, SMNVEV (reference sequence). V lost 6 bases and J lost 5, with 14 bases in between.